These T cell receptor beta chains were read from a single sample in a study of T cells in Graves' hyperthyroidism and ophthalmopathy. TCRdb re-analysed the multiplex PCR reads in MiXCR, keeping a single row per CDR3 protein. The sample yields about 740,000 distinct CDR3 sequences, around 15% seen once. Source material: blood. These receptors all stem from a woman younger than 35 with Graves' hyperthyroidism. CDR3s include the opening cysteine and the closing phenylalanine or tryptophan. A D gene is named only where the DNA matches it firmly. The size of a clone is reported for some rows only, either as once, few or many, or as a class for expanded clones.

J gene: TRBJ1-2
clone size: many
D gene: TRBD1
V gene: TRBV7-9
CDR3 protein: CASSSAGTGNYGYTF
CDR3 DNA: TGTGCCAGCAGCTCGGCAGGGACAGGGAACTATGGCTACACCTTC

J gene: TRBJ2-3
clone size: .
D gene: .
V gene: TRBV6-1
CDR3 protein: CASSRDGSTDTQYF
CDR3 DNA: TGTGCCAGCAGTCGGGACGGAAGCACAGATACGCAGTATTTT

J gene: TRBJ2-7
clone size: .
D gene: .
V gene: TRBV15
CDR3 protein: CATSRVRSREQYF
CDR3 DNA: TGTGCCACCAGCAGAGTAAGGTCCCGCGAGCAGTACTTC

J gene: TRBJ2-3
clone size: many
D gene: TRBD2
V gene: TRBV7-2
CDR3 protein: CASSLEMGLAGLTDTQYF
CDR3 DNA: TGTGCCAGCAGCTTAGAGATGGGACTAGCGGGACTCACAGATACGCAGTATTTT

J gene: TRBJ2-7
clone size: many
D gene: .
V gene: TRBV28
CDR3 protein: CASSAYGAPYEQYF
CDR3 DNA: TGTGCCAGCAGTGCCTACGGGGCCCCCTACGAGCAGTACTTC

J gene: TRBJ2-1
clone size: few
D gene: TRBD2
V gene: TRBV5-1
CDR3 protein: CASSSQVAGGPYAYNEQFF
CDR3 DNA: TGCGCCAGCAGCTCCCAAGTAGCGGGAGGGCCCTATGCCTACAATGAGCAGTTCTTC

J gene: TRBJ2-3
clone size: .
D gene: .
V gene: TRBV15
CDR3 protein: CATSRDRKVTGTPSTDTQYF
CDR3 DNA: TGTGCCACCAGCAGAGACCGTAAAGTAACCGGGACGCCTAGCACAGATACGCAGTATTTT

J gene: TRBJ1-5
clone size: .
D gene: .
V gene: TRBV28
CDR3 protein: CASSLGGGGRRNQPQHF
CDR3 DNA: TGTGCCAGCAGTTTAGGGGGGGGGGGGAGACGCAATCAGCCCCAGCATTTT

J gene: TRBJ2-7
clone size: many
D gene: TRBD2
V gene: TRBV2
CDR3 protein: CASRGSGTRYEQYF
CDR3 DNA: TGTGCCAGCAGGGGAAGCGGGACCCGCTACGAGCAGTACTTC

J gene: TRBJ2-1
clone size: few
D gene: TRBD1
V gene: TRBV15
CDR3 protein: CATSRKTGKRNEQFF
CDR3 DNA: TGTGCCACCAGCAGGAAGACAGGGAAGAGGAATGAGCAGTTCTTC

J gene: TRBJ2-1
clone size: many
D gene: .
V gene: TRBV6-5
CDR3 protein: CASSYVAGAYEQFF
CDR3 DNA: TGTGCCAGCAGTTACGTGGCAGGGGCCTATGAGCAGTTCTTC

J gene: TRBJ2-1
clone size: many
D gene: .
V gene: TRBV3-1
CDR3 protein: CASSPGPARKTYNEQFF
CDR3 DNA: TGTGCCAGCAGCCCGGGGCCCGCGAGGAAAACCTACAATGAGCAGTTCTTC

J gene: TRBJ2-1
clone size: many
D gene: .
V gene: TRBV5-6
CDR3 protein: CASSFRGLKNNEQFF
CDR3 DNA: TGTGCCAGCAGCTTCAGGGGACTGAAAAACAATGAGCAGTTCTTC

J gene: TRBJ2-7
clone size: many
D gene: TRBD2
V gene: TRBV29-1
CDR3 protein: CSVGLAGSSYEQYF
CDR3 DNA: TGCAGCGTTGGGCTAGCGGGGTCCTCCTACGAGCAGTACTTC

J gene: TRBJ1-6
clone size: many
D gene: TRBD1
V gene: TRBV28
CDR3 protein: CASSAFGTAFVPLHF
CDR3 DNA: TGTGCCAGCAGTGCGTTCGGGACAGCCTTTGTTCCCCTCCACTTT

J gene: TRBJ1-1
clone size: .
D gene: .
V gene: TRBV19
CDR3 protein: CASSILGWLNTEAFF
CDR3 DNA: TGTGCCAGTAGTATCCTGGGTTGGCTGAACACTGAAGCTTTCTTT

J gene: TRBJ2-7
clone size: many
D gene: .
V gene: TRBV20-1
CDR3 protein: CHSTGESYEQYF
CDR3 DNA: TGCCACTCTACGGGGGAGTCCTACGAGCAGTACTTC

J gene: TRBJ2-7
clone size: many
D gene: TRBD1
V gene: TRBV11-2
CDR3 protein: CASSRTGGQGQYF
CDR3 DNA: TGTGCCAGCAGCCGGACAGGGGGCCAAGGGCAGTACTTC

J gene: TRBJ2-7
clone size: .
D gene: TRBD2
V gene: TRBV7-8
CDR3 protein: CASSRGLAQNSYEQYF
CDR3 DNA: TGTGCCAGCAGCCGTGGACTAGCGCAAAACTCCTACGAGCAGTACTTC

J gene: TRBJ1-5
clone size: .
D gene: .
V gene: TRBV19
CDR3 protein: CASRRGGWSNQPQHF
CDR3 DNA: TGTGCCAGTCGTAGGGGGGGGTGGAGCAATCAGCCCCAGCATTTT

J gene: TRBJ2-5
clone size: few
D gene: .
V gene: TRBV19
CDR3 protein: CASGEGETQYF
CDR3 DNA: TGTGCCAGCGGAGAAGGGGAGACCCAGTACTTC

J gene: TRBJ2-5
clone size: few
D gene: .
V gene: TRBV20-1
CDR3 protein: CSASKGWNHF
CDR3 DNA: TGCAGTGCTAGTAAGGGGTGGAACCACTTC

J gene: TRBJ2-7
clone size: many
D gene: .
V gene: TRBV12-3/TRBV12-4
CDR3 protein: CASSSYQGVYEQYF
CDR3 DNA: TGTGCCAGCAGTTCTTATCAGGGTGTGTACGAGCAGTACTTC

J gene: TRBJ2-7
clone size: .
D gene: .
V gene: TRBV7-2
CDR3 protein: CASSLEVRPSYEQYF
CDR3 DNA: TGTGCCAGCAGCTTAGAAGTACGGCCTTCCTACGAGCAGTACTTC

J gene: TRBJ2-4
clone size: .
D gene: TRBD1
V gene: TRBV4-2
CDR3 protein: CASSPLTGGAGNIQYF
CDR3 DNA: TGTGCCAGCAGCCCCCTGACAGGGGGCGCCGGAAACATTCAGTACTTC

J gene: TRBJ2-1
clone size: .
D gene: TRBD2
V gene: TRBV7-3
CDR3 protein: CASSVLAGVSNEQFF
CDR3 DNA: TGTGCCAGCAGCGTACTAGCGGGAGTAAGTAATGAGCAGTTCTTC

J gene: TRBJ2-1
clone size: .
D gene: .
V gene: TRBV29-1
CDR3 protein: CSVETGFPYNEQFF
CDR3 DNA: TGCAGCGTTGAAACGGGTTTTCCTTACAATGAGCAGTTCTTC

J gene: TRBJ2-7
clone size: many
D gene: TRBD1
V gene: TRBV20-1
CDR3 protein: CSAREGAGQGTYEQYF
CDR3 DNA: TGCAGTGCTAGAGAGGGGGCGGGACAGGGTACCTACGAGCAGTACTTC

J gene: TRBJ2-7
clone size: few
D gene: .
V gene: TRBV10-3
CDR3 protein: CAISESGRGTYEQYF
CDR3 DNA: TGTGCCATCAGTGAGTCAGGGAGGGGGACGTACGAGCAGTACTTC

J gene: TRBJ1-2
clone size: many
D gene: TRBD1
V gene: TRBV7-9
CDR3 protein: CASLRTGSSNKGYTF
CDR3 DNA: TGTGCCAGCCTCCGGACAGGGTCATCTAATAAGGGCTACACCTTC

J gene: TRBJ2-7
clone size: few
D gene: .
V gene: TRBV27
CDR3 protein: CASPRGYEQYF
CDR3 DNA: TGTGCCAGCCCCAGGGGATACGAGCAGTACTTC

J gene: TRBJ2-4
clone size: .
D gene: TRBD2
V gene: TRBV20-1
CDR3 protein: CSARGGAKNIQYF
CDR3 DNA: TGCAGTGCTAGGGGGGGGGCCAAAAACATTCAGTACTTC

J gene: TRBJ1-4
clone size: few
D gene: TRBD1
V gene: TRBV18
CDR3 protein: CASSPRGQAINEKLFF
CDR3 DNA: TGTGCCAGCTCACCACGGGGACAGGCCATTAATGAAAAACTGTTTTTT

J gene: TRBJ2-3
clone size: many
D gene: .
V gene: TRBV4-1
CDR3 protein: CASSQGTFPSTDTQYF
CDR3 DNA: TGCGCCAGCAGCCAAGGGACATTCCCTAGCACAGATACGCAGTATTTT

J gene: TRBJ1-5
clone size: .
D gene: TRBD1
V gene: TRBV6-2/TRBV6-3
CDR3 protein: CASSSQNPETGVFYSNQPQHF
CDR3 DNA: TGTGCCAGCAGTTCCCAAAACCCCGAGACAGGGGTATTTTATAGCAATCAGCCCCAGCATTTT

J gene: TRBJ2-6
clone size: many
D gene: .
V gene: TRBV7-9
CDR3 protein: CASRPIVSSGANVLTF
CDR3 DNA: TGTGCCAGCAGGCCTATCGTTTCCTCTGGGGCCAACGTCCTGACTTTC

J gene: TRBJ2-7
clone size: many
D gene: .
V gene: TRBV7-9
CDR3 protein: CASSLDLVYEQYF
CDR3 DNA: TGTGCCAGCAGCTTAGATCTGGTCTACGAGCAGTACTTC

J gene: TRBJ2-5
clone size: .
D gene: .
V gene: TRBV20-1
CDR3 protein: CSASGGSSGETQYF
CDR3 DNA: TGCAGTGCTAGTGGGGGGAGTAGTGGAGAGACCCAGTACTTC

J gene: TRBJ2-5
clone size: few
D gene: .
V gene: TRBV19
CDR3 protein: CASSPSRGRGRGETQYF
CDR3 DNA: TGTGCCAGTAGTCCCTCTAGAGGACGAGGTAGGGGAGAGACCCAGTACTTC

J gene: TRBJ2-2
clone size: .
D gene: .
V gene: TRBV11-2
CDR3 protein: CASSDGRITGELFF
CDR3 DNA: TGTGCCAGCAGCGACGGGAGAATCACCGGGGAGCTGTTTTTT

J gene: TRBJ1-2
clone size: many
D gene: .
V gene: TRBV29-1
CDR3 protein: CSIQHRGRQAGTGYGYTF
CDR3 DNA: TGCAGCATACAACACCGCGGAAGGCAAGCGGGGACGGGATATGGCTACACCTTC

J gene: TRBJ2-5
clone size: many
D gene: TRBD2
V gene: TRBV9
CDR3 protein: CASSVVVAGVETQYF
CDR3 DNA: TGTGCCAGCAGCGTAGTGGTAGCGGGAGTGGAGACCCAGTACTTC